This T cell receptor beta chain originates from a study of shared clonotypes between healthy human individuals. The repertoire was sequenced with immunoSEQ multiplex PCR; TCRdb's copy has only in-frame clones and lacks some. This repertoire shows around 200,000 clones, over 50% found once; its top ten account for about 10%. Germline trimming cut 5 bases from V and 3 bases from J; bases unmatched to any gene: 3. The length of the CDR3 is 13 residues. CDR1 and CDR2 (germline): MNHNS, SASEGT. The receptor was isolated from a young man in good health. This rearrangement joins TRBV6-1 to TRBJ1-1, with 7 nucleotides matching TRBD1. The sample consisted of memory CD4+ T cells sorted from blood. The subset is: CD45RA-negative fraction. The CDR3 DNA sequence: TGTGCCAGCAGTAGACAGGGATACACTGAAGCTTTCTTT. It codes for CASSRQGYTEAFF.